This entry lists 26 T cell receptor beta chains sequenced from one sample in a study of cytomegalovirus exposure and HLA in healthy donors. 13 Jbeta primers and 60 Vbeta primers were used for the PCR. The table came from immunoSEQ multiplex PCR; TCRdb's copy has only in-frame clones and leaves some out. The profile shows some 180,000 clones, 70% to 85% of them singletons. The sample comprised PBMCs. These TCRs come from a man younger than 30 in good health and CMV-seronegative.

The V and J genes are TRBV5-1 and TRBJ2-7; 16 bases align to TRBD2. Germline CDR1 reads SGHRS; CDR2 reads YFSETQ. After removal of 4 bases from V and 3 bases from J, the junction contained 16 bases not matched to a gene. The CDR3 totals 20 residues. The CDR3 coding sequence is TGCGCCAGCAGCCCCGCCGGGACTAGCGGGAGGGGTTCCGGGGGCTACGAGCAGTACTTC. Encoded protein: CASSPAGTSGRGSGGYEQYF.

J is TRBJ1-4 and V is TRBV29-1; 7 nucleotides match TRBD1. This CDR3 is built from 16 residues. J gave up 3 bases and V 4 bases, and 11 bases lay outside the gene matches. Per germline, CDR1 SQVTM and CDR2 ANQGSEA. The CDR3 DNA is TGCAGCGTTGTTCAAGGGGGCAATCGGGCTAATGAAAAACTGTTTTTT. Translation: CSVVQGGNRANEKLFF.

J is TRBJ2-5 and V is TRBV7-3; perhaps TRBD1 as D (5 bases). V was shortened by 5 bases and J by 7 bases, with 17 bases between the two germline ends. Per germline, CDR1 SGHTA and CDR2 FQGTGA. CDR3 length equals 14 residues. CDR3 coding DNA: TGTGCCAGCAGCCAGGACACCGGGTCCGTGACCCAGTACTTC. The encoded protein is CASSQDTGSVTQYF.

The chain links TRBV7-8 to TRBJ2-7, with 7 bases that match TRBD2. This CDR3 has 14 amino acids. The V gene's germline CDR1 is SGHVS and CDR2 FQNEAQ. V shed 2 bases and J 6 bases; nucleotides not matched to a gene: 7. The CDR3 DNA is TGTGCCAGCAGCTTAAGGCGGGAGTCTTCCGAGCAGTACTTC. This sequence encodes CASSLRRESSEQYF.

This chain connects TRBV9 to TRBJ2-7; 14 nucleotides align to TRBD2. Germline CDR1 reads SGDLS; CDR2 reads YYNGEE. This CDR3 has 15 amino acids. The junction had 4 bases not matched to a gene; V was cut back by 2 bases and J by 6 bases. The DNA of the CDR3 is TGTGCCAGCAGCGTCGATGGACTAGCGGGAGGCGAGCAGTACTTC. It is translated as CASSVDGLAGGEQYF.

The chain has TRBV5-4 and TRBJ2-6, with TRBD1 identical over 7 bases. With V trimmed by 0 bases and J by 1 base, 7 bases remained unmatched. This CDR3 comprises 18 residues. Looked up from germline, CDR1 is SGHNT and CDR2 is YYREEE (reference sequence). CDR3 sequence reads: CASSLVEGARSGANVLTF. The CDR3 DNA is TGTGCCAGCAGCTTGGTTGAGGGGGCGCGATCTGGGGCCAACGTCCTGACTTTC.

The chain joins TRBV30 to TRBJ2-1; 15 bases align to TRBD2. V dropped 1 base and J dropped 2; count of bases not matched to a gene: 6. CDR3 size: 18 residues. Germline V gene sequence: CDR1 GTSNPN, CDR2 SVGIG (reference sequence). The CDR3 here is CAWSALRTSGGAYNEQFF. CDR3 DNA sequence: TGTGCCTGGAGTGCCCTACGGACTAGCGGGGGGGCCTACAATGAGCAGTTCTTC. Full variable domain (outside the CDR3, taken from reference TRBV30 and TRBJ2-1): SQTIHQWPATLVQPVGSPLSLECTVEGTSNPNLYWYRQAAGRGLQLLFYSVGIGQISSEVPQNLSASRPQDRQFILSSKKLLLSDSGFYLCAWSALRTSGGAYNEQFFGPGTRLTVL.

The rearrangement links TRBV5-1 to TRBJ2-5; 7 bases match TRBD1. V was pared by 5 bases and J by 1 base, with 8 bases of the junction left unmatched. The CDR3 is 15 amino acids. The V gene's germline CDR1 is SGHRS and CDR2 YFSETQ. The CDR3 here is CASSFSGTAQETQYF. As DNA, the CDR3 is TGCGCCAGCAGTTTTTCCGGGACAGCCCAAGAGACCCAGTACTTC.

The chain is built from TRBV27 and TRBJ1-2; 9 nucleotides line up with TRBD1. Per the germline V gene, CDR1 is MNHEY and CDR2 is SMNVEV (reference sequence). This CDR3 spans 15 amino acids. V lost 6 bases and J lost 3; bases outside the gene matches: 8. CDR3: CASSHLRDRDYGYTF. CDR3 DNA sequence: TGTGCCAGCAGCCACCTCCGGGACAGGGACTATGGCTACACCTTC.

V is TRBV2 and J is TRBJ2-6, with a tentative D call TRBD1 (5 bases). V was shortened by 5 bases and J by 0 bases, with 11 bases between the two germline ends. CDR1 is SNHLY and CDR2 is FYNNEI in the germline V gene. This CDR3 contains 16 residues. The CDR3 bases are TGTGCCAGCAGTAGGACACGTTACTCTGGGGCCAACGTCCTGACTTTC. Translating gives CASSRTRYSGANVLTF.

V and J are TRBV4-2 and TRBJ2-2, with TRBD2 matching over 8 bases. Trimming at V came to 1 base and at J to 7 bases, leaving 8 bases not matched to a gene. Germline V gives CDR1 LGHNA, CDR2 YNFKEQ. The CDR3 totals 16 residues. This CDR3 reads CASSQARTSRDGELFF. CDR3 DNA: TGTGCCAGCAGCCAAGCCCGGACTAGCCGGGACGGGGAGCTGTTTTTT.

The chain uses TRBV6-1 and TRBJ2-1, with TRBD2 identical over 9 bases. The J segment lost 2 bases and the V segment lost 10 bases, leaving 6 bases of the junction unmatched. Germline CDR1 and CDR2: MNHNS and SASEGT. The CDR3 is 14 residues long. DNA for the CDR3: TGTGCCACGATGACTAGCGGCCCCTACAATGAGCAGTTCTTC. Translating it yields CATMTSGPYNEQFF.

The table lists this clone with a few counts. V gene TRBV9 combines with J gene TRBJ2-1; TRBD2 aligns across 11 bases. V lost 5 bases to trimming and J lost 5 bases; unmatched junction nucleotides: 6. The CDR3 is 15 residues long. In germline, CDR1 is SGDLS, CDR2 YYNGEE. Here the CDR3 DNA reads TGTGCCAGCAGTATTCTAGCGGGGGGAAACAATGAGCAGTTCTTC. It encodes CASSILAGGNNEQFF.

V is TRBV15 and J is TRBJ1-5; D ambiguous. V was shortened by 3 bases and J by 6 bases, with 15 bases between the two germline ends. Germline CDR1 reads LNHNV; CDR2 reads YYDKDF (reference sequence). The length of the CDR3 is 15 residues. The CDR3, as DNA: TGTGCCACCAGCAGGGAAGCGTTCGAGGGTCAGCCCCAGCATTTT. Amino acid sequence: CATSREAFEGQPQHF. Full variable domain (missing parts from reference TRBV15 and TRBJ1-5): DAMVIQNPRYQVTQFGKPVTLSCSQTLNHNVMYWYQQKSSQAPKLLFHYYDKDFNNEADTPDNFQSRRPNTSFCFLDIRSPGLGDTAMYLCATSREAFEGQPQHFGDGTRLSIL.

The genes are TRBV20-1 and TRBJ1-2, with D tentatively TRBD1 (5 bases). This CDR3 has 10 amino acids. The V gene's germline CDR1 is DFQATT and CDR2 SNEGSKA (reference sequence). The DNA for the CDR3 is TGCAGGGCACCGGGGGTTGGCTACACCTTC. As protein: CRAPGVGYTF.

The rearrangement links TRBV4-3 to TRBJ2-1; D not certain. The CDR3 covers 14 residues. V lost 1 base, J lost 6 bases, and 10 bases lay in between. The germline V gene has CDR1 LGHNA and CDR2 YSLEER. The CDR3 DNA follows: TGCGCCAGCAGCCAAGGTTTGTATCTCAATGAGCAGTTCTTC. Protein product: CASSQGLYLNEQFF.

Note on this clone: Different DNA sequences within this sample yield the same CDR3. The rearrangement joins TRBV4-1 to TRBJ1-3; D not resolved. Germline V lookup: CDR1 MGHRA, CDR2 YSYEKL. The CDR3 is 18 amino acids. Between the trimmed V and J ends, which lost 0 bases and 0 bases, there was a span of 15 bases. This CDR3 reads CASSQDPLRGSSGNTIYF. As DNA, the CDR3 is TGCGCCAGCAGCCAAGACCCCCTCCGAGGGAGCTCTGGAAACACCATATATTTT.

The V gene is TRBV5-1, the J gene TRBJ1-1; perhaps TRBD1 as D (5 bases). The ends were cut back, 4 bases at V and 7 bases at J, with 14 bases in the middle. This CDR3 has 13 residues. CDR1 is SGHRS and CDR2 is YFSETQ in the germline V gene. This CDR3 reads CASSPRDRGEAFF. DNA of the CDR3: TGCGCCAGCAGCCCCCGAGACAGAGGTGAAGCTTTCTTT.

This clone has just a few counts. The chain joins TRBV7-3 to TRBJ2-3, with 7 bases matching TRBD2. Germline CDR1 is SGHTA and CDR2 is FQGTGA. The J segment lost 4 bases and the V segment lost 5 bases, leaving 12 bases of the junction unmatched. This CDR3 region has 16 residues. CDR3 sequence reads: CASSPASAGVSDTQYF. Here the CDR3 DNA reads TGTGCCAGCAGCCCAGCATCGGCGGGGGTTTCAGATACGCAGTATTTT.

In this sample, this clone turned up a few times. The chain couples TRBV5-6 to TRBJ2-7; 10 bases fit TRBD2. The CDR3 covers 15 residues. CDR1 SGHDT and CDR2 YYEEEE come from the germline V gene. Losses at the gene ends were 2 bases for V and 4 bases for J; bases not matched to a gene: 6. CDR3 protein: CASSFLTSGRYEQYF. As DNA, the CDR3 is TGTGCCAGCAGCTTCCTGACTAGCGGGCGTTACGAGCAGTACTTC. The complete variable domain, with remaining parts taken from reference TRBV5-6 and TRBJ2-7, reads DAGVTQSPTHLIKTRGQQVTLRCSPKSGHDTVSWYQQALGQGPQFIFQYYEEEERQRGNFPDRFSGHQFPNYSSELNVNALLLGDSALYLCASSFLTSGRYEQYFGPGTRLTVT.

The V call is TRBV10-3, the J call TRBJ2-7; possibly TRBD1 for D (5 bases). Germline CDR1 is ENHRY and CDR2 is SYGVKD. Trimming pared 6 bases from V and 2 bases from J, leaving 17 bases between. This CDR3 has 15 amino acids. The CDR3 spells CAIRDNIRKPYEQYF. The CDR3 region has the DNA TGTGCCATCAGGGACAACATACGGAAGCCCTACGAGCAGTACTTC.

The J gene is TRBJ1-1, the V gene TRBV13; 9 bases are shared with TRBD1. The junction had 2 bases not matched to a gene; V was cut back by 2 bases and J by 1 base. This CDR3 contains 15 residues. CDR1 and CDR2 (germline): PRHDT, FYEKMQ (reference sequence). The CDR3 DNA reads TGTGCCAGCAGCTTACACAGGGGGCGGAACACTGAAGCTTTCTTT. Residues: CASSLHRGRNTEAFF. The variable domain in full, with the rest retrieved from reference TRBV13 and TRBJ1-1, is AAGVIQSPRHLIKEKRETATLKCYPIPRHDTVYWYQQGPGQDPQFLISFYEKMQSDKGSIPDRFSAQQFSDYHSELNMSSLELGDSALYFCASSLHRGRNTEAFFGQGTRLTVV.

This chain uses TRBV5-1 with TRBJ2-1; D may be TRBD2 (5 bases). This CDR3 is built from 15 residues. V lost 4 bases and J 0 bases, leaving 11 bases between the germline ends. CDR1 and CDR2 from the germline V gene are SGHRS and YFSETQ. In nucleotides, the CDR3 is TGCGCCAGCAGCGTTAGCGAACCCTCCTACAATGAGCAGTTCTTC. Protein sequence: CASSVSEPSYNEQFF.

The chain couples TRBV7-2 to TRBJ2-7, with 8 bases fitting TRBD2. The junction had 4 bases not matched to a gene; V was cut back by 3 bases and J by 0 bases. Germline V lookup: CDR1 SGHTA, CDR2 FQGNSA. The CDR3 extends over 15 amino acids. CDR3 sequence: CASSFSGISSYEQYF. The CDR3 nucleotides read TGTGCCAGCAGCTTTAGCGGGATTAGCTCCTACGAGCAGTACTTC.

The V and J genes are TRBV6-6 and TRBJ2-1, with TRBD1 matching 9 bases. The trim removed 6 bases at V and 7 bases at J, leaving 13 bases unmatched. Germline values: CDR1 MNHNY, CDR2 SVGAGI (reference sequence). This CDR3 contains 16 residues. The CDR3 DNA reads TGTGCCAGCAGAAATTACAGGGGGCGGTCGGGGAATGAGCAGTTCTTC. Its translation: CASRNYRGRSGNEQFF.

This rearrangement joins TRBV7-8 to TRBJ2-7; 9 bases line up with TRBD2. The CDR3 loop spans 13 amino acids. With V trimmed by 10 bases and J by 7 bases, 11 bases remained unmatched. Looked up from germline, CDR1 is SGHVS and CDR2 is FQNEAQ. The CDR3 sequence: CATSGTLAGEQYF. The CDR3, as DNA: TGTGCCACCTCAGGGACGCTAGCGGGGGAGCAGTACTTC.